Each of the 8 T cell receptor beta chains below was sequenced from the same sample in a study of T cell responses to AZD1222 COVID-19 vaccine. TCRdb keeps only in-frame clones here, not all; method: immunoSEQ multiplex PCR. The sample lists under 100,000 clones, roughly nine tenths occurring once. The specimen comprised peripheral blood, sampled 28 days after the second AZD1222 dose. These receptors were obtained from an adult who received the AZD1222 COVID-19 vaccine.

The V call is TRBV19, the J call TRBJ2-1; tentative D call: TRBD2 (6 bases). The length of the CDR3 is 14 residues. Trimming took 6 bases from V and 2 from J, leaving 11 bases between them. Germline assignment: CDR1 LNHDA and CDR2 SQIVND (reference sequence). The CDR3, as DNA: TGTGCCAGTAGGGGCGGGGCCGCCTACAATGAGCAGTTCTTC. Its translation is CASRGGAAYNEQFF.

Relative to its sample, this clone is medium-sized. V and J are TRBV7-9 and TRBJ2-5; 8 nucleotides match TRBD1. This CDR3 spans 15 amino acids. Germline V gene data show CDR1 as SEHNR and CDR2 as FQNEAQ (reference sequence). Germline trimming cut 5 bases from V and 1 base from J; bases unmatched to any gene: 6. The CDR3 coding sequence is TGTGCCAGCAGCCCGGACAGGGTAACCCAAGAGACCCAGTACTTC. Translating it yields CASSPDRVTQETQYF.

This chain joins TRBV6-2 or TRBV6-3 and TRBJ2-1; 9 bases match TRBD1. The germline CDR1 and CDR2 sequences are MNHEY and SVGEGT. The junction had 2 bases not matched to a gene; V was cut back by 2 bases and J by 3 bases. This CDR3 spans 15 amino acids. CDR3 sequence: CASSYDRGNYNEQFF. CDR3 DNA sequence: TGTGCCAGCAGTTACGACAGGGGGAACTACAATGAGCAGTTCTTC.

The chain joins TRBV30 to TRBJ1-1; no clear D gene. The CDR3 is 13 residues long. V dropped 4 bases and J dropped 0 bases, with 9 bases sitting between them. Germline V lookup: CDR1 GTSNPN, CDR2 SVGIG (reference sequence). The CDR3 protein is CAWTSGMNTEAFF. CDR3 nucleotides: TGTGCCTGGACCTCAGGAATGAACACTGAAGCTTTCTTT.

The CDR3 reads CASSPGAETQYF. The CDR3 region has the DNA TGTGCCAGCAGCCCCGGGGCCGAGACCCAGTACTTC. The rearrangement joins TRBV14 to TRBJ2-5; D is perhaps TRBD1 or TRBD2 (5 bases each). The ends were cut back, 4 bases at V and 5 bases at J, with 8 bases in the middle. Germline V gene lookup returns CDR1 SGHDN and CDR2 FVKESK. The length of the CDR3 is 12 residues.

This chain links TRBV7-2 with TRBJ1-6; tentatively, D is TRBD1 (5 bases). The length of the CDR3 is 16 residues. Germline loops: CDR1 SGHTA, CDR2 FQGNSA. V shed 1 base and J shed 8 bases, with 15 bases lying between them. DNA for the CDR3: TGTGCCAGCAGCTTAGGGTTTGCGGCAGGGCATTCACCCCTCCACTTT. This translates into CASSLGFAAGHSPLHF.

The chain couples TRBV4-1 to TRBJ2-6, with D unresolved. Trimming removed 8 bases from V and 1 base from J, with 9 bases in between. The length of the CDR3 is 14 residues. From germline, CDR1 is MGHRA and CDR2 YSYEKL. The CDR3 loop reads CASSSISGANVLTF. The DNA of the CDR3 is TGCGCCAGCTCATCGATTTCTGGGGCCAACGTCCTGACTTTC.

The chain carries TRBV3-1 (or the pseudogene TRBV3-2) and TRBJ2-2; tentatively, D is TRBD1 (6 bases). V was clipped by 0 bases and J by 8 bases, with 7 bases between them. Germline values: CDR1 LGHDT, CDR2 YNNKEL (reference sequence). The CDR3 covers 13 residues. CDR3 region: CASSQEGGGELFF. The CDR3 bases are TGTGCCAGCAGCCAAGAAGGGGGAGGGGAGCTGTTTTTT.